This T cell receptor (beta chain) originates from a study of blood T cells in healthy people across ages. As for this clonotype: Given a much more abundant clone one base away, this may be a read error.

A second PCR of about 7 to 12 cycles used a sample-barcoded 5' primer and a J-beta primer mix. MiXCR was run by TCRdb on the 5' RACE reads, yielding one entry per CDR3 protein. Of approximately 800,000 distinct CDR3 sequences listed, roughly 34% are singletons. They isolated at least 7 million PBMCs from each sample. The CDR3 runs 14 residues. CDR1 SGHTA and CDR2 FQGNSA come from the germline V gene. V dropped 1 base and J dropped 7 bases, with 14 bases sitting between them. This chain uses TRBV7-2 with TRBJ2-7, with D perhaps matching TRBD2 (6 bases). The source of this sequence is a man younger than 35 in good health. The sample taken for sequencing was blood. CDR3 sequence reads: CASSLGGLAPEQYF. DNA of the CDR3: TGTGCCAGCAGCTTAGGGGGCCTAGCGCCAGAGCAGTACTTC.